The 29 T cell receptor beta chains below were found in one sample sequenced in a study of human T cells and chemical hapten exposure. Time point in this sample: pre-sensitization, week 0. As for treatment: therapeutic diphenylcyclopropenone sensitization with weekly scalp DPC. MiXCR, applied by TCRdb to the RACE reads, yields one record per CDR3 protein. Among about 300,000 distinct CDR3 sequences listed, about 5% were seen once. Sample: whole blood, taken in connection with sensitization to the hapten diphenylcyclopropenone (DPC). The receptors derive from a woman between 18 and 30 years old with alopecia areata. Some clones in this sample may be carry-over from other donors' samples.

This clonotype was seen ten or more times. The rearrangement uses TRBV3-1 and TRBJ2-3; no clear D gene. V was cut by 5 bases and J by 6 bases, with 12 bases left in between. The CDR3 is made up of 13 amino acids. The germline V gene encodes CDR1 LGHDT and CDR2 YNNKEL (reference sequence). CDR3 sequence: CASSFSLEDTQYF. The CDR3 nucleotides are TGTGCCAGCAGCTTTAGCTTGGAGGATACGCAGTATTTT.

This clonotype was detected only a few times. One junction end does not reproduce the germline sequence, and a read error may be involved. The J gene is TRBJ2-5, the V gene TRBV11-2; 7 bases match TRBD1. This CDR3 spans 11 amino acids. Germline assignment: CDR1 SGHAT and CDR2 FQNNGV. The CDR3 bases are TGTGCCAGCAGCTTAACCGGGACAGCTATCTTC. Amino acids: CASSLTGTAIF.

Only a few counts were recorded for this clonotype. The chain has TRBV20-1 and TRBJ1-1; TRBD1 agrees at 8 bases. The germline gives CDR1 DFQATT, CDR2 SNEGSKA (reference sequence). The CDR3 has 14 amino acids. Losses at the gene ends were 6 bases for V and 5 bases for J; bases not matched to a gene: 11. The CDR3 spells CSAYKTGVRTEAFF. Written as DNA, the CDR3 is TGCAGTGCATATAAGACAGGGGTAAGGACTGAAGCTTTCTTT.

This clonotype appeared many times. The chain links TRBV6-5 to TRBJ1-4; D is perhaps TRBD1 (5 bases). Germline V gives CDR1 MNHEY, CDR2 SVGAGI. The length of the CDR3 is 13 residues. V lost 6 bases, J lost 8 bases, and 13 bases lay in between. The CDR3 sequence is CASSPLQGEKLFF. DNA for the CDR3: TGTGCCAGCAGCCCCCTGCAGGGCGAAAAACTGTTTTTT.

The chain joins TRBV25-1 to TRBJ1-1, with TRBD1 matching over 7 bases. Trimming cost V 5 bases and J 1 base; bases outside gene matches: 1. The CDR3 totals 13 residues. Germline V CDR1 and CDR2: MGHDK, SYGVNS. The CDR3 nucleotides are TGTGCCAGCAGTAAGGGGGCGAACACTGAAGCTTTCTTT. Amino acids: CASSKGANTEAFF.

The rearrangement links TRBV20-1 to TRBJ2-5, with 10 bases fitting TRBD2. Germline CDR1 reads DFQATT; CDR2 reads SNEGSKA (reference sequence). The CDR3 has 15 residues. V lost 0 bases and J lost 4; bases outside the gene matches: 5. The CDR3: CSARESAGGPETQYF. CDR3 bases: TGCAGTGCTAGAGAATCAGCGGGGGGGCCAGAGACCCAGTACTTC.

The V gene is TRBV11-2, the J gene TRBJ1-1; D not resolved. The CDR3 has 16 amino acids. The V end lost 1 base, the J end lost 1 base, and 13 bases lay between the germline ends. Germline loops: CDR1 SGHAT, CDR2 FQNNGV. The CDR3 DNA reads TGTGCCAGCAGCTTAGGCACATTAAGAGAGAACACTGAAGCTTTCTTT. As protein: CASSLGTLRENTEAFF.

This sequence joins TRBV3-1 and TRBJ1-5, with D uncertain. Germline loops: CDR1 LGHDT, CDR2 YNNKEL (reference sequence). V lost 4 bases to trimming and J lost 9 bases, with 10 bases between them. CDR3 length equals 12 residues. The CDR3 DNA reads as TGTGCCAGCAGCCCTAAGACGGGGCCCCAGCATTTT. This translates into CASSPKTGPQHF.

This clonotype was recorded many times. CDR3: CASVMVPLENEKLFF. CDR3 nucleotides: TGCGCCAGCGTGATGGTACCGCTGGAAAATGAAAAACTGTTTTTT. V usage is TRBV4-3 and J usage is TRBJ1-4; D ambiguous. The CDR3 consists of 15 residues. The V gene lost 8 bases and the J gene lost 5 bases, with 18 bases spanning the gap. Germline V gene data show CDR1 as LGHNA and CDR2 as YSLEER.

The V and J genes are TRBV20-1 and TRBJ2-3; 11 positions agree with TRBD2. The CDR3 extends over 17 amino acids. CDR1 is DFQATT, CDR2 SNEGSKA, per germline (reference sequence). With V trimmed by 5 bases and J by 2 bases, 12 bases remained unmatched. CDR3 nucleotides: TGCAGTGCTCAGGGGACTAGCGGTCGCCTCTTCACAGATACGCAGTATTTT. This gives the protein CSAQGTSGRLFTDTQYF.

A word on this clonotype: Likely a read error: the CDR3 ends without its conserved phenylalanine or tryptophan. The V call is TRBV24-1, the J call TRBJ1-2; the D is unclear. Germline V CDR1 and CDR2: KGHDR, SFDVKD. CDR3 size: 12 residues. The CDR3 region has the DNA TGTGCCACCGGTGAGGGTAACTATGGCTACACCTCC. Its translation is CATGEGNYGYTS.

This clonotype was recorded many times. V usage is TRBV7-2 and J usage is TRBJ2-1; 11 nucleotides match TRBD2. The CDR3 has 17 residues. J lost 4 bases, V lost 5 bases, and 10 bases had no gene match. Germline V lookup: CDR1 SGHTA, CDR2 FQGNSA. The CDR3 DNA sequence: TGTGCCAGCAGCCCCAACCCTACTAGCGGGGGTTACAATGAGCAGTTCTTC. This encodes CASSPNPTSGGYNEQFF.

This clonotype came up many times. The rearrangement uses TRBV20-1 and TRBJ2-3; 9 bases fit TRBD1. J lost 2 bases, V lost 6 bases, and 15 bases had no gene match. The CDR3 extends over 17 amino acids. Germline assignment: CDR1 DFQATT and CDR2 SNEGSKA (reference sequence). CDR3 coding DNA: TGCAGTGCCAGGCCCCTCCCGACAGGGGGGTTCACAGATACGCAGTATTTT. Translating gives CSARPLPTGGFTDTQYF.

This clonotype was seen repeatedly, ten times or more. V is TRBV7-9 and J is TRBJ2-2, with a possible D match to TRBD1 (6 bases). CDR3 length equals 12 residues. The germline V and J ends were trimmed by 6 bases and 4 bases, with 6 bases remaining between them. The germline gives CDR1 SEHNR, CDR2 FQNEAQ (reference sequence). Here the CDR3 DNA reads TGTGCCAGCAGGACAGGCACCGGGGAGCTGTTTTTT. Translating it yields CASRTGTGELFF.

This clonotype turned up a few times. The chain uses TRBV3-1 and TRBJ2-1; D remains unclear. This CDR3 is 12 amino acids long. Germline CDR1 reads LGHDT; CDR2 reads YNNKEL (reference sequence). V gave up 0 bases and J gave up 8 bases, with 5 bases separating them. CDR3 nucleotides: TGTGCCAGCAGCCAAGAATCTGATGAGCAGTTCTTC. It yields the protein CASSQESDEQFF.

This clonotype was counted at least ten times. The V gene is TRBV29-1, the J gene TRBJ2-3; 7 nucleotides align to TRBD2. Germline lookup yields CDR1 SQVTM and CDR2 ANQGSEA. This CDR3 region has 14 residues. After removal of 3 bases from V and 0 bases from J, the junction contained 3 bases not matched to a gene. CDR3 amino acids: CSVEGGASTDTQYF. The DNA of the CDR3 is TGCAGCGTTGAGGGAGGGGCGAGCACAGATACGCAGTATTTT.

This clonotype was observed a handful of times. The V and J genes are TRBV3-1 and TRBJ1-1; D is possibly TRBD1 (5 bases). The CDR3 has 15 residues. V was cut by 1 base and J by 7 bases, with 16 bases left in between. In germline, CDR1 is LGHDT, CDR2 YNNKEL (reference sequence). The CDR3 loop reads CASSQVRTGRLEAFF. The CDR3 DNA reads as TGTGCCAGCAGCCAAGTGCGAACGGGGCGCCTTGAAGCTTTCTTT.

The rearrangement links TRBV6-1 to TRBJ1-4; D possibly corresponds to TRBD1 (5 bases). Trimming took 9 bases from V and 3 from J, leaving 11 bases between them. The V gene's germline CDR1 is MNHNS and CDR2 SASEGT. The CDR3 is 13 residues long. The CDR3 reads CASWGRPNEKLFF. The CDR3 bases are TGTGCCAGTTGGGGACGGCCTAATGAAAAACTGTTTTTT.

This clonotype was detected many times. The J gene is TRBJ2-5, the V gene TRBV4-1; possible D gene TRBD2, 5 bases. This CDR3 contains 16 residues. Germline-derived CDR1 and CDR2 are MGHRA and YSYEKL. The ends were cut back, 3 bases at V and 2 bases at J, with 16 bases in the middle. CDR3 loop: CASSQGTRWGQETQYF. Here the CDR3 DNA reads TGCGCCAGCAGCCAGGGAACTAGGTGGGGACAAGAGACCCAGTACTTC.

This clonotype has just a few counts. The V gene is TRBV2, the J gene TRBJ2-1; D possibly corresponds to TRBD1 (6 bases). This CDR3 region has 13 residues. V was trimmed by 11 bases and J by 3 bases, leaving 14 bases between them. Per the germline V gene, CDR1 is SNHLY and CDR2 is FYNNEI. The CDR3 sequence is CAARGSSYNEQFF. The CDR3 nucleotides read TGTGCCGCCAGGGGTTCAAGCTACAATGAGCAGTTCTTC. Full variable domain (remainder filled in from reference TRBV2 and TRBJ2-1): EPEVTQTPSHQVTQMGQEVILRCVPISNHLYFYWYRQILGQKVEFLVSFYNNEISEKSEIFDDQFSVERPDGSNFTLKIRSTKLEDSAMYFCAARGSSYNEQFFGPGTRLTVL.

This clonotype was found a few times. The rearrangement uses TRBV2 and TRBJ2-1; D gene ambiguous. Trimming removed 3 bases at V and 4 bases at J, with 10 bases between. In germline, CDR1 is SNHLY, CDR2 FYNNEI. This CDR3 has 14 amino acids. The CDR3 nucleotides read TGTGCCAGCAGTGACCGCAGGCTATACAATGAGCAGTTCTTC. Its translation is CASSDRRLYNEQFF.

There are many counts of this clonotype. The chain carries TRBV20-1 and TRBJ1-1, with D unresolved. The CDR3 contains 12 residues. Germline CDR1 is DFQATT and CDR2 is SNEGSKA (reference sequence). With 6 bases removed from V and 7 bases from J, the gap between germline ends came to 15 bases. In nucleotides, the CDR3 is TGCAGTGCCCCAACCTTTAATAATGAAGCTTTCTTT. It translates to CSAPTFNNEAFF.

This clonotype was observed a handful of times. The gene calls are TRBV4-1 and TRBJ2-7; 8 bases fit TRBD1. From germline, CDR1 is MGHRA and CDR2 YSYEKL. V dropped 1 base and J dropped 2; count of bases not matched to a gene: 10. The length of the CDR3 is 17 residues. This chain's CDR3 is CASSQASPGGTTYEQYF. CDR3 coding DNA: TGCGCCAGCAGCCAAGCTTCTCCAGGGGGCACAACCTACGAGCAGTACTTC.

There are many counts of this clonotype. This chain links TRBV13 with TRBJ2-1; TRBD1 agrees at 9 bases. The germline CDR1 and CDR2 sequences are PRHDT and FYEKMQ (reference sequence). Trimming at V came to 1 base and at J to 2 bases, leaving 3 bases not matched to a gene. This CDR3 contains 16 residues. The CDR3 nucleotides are TGTGCCAGCAGCTTAGCCCGGGACAGGGCCTACAATGAGCAGTTCTTC. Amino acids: CASSLARDRAYNEQFF.

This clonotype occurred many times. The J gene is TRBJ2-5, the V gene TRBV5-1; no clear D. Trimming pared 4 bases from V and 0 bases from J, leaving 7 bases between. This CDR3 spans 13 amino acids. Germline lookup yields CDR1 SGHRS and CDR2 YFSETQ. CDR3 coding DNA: TGCGCCAGCAGCCCCGAGTACCAAGAGACCCAGTACTTC. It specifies CASSPEYQETQYF.

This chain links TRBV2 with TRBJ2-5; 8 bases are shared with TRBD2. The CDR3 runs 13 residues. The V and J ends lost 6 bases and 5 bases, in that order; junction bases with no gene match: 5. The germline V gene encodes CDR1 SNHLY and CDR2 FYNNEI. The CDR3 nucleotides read TGTGCCAGCAGAGCGGGGGTACATGAGACCCAGTACTTC. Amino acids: CASRAGVHETQYF. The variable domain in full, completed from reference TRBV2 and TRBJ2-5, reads EPEVTQTPSHQVTQMGQEVILRCVPISNHLYFYWYRQILGQKVEFLVSFYNNEISEKSEIFDDQFSVERPDGSNFTLKIRSTKLEDSAMYFCASRAGVHETQYFGPGTRLLVL.

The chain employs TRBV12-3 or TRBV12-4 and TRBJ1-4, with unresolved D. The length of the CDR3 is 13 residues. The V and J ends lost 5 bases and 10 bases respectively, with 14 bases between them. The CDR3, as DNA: TGTGCCAGCAGTCTAGAGGTCCTCGGAAAACTGTTTTTT. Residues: CASSLEVLGKLFF.

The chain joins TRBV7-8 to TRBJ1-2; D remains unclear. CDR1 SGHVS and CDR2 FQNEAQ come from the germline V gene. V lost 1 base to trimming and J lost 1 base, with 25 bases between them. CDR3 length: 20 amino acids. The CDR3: CASSLEANQQWGGINYGYTF. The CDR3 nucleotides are TGTGCCAGCAGCTTAGAAGCCAATCAGCAATGGGGAGGGATTAACTATGGCTACACCTTC.

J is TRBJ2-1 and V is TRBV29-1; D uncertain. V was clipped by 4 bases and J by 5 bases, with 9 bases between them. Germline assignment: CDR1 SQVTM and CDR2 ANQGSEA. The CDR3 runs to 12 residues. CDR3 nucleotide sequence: TGCAGCGTTGGGCCACCCCACAATGAGCAGTTCTTC. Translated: CSVGPPHNEQFF.